This T cell receptor (beta chain) was identified during a study of T cells in Graves' hyperthyroidism and ophthalmopathy. Whole-study context: Upon initial diagnosis and before any treatment, peripheral blood was collected. Findings and limits, study-wide: A 13 V-J signature model discriminated ophthalmopathy versus stable hyperthyroidism. Ophthalmopathy was identified by the model a median 6.5 months ahead of onset.

Germline trimming cut 3 bases from V and 2 bases from J; bases unmatched to any gene: 4. Germline V gives CDR1 MNHEY, CDR2 SMNVEV (reference sequence). The CDR3 has 15 amino acids. The table lists this clonotype with many counts. Its antigen remains unidentified. Amplification of TCR beta CDR3 regions used RNA as the template. When the TCR CDR3 underwent first-round RT-PCR, the HTBI primer set was used. TCRdb reprocessed the multiplex PCR reads with MiXCR, giving one entry per CDR3 protein. This table has approximately 300,000 distinct CDR3 sequences, approximately 15% appearing once. The chain combines TRBV27 with TRBJ2-1; 7 positions agree with TRBD1. The TCR sequence derives from a woman aged 55-69 years with Graves' ophthalmopathy. Sequenced sample: blood. The CDR3 loop is CASSFDRVAYNEQFF. DNA for the CDR3: TGTGCCAGCAGTTTTGACAGGGTTGCCTACAATGAGCAGTTCTTC.